This T cell receptor (beta chain) emerged from a study of shared clonotypes between healthy human individuals. It was CD45RO-negative cells, positively selected for CCR7, that made up naive CD8 cells, with terminally differentiated effector memory CD45RA+ cells excluded. Measured with immunoSEQ multiplex PCR; TCRdb has only the in-frame clones, and not every one. The profile shows some 800,000 clones, 90% to 95% of them singletons. CDR1 is SEHNR, CDR2 FQNEAQ, per germline (reference sequence). This CDR3 is 19 amino acids long. V lost 4 bases to trimming and J lost 4 bases, with 25 bases between them.

The origin of this receptor is a man aged 30-40 years in good health. The chain is built from TRBV7-9 and TRBJ2-2, with D maybe TRBD1 (6 bases). Specimen: naive CD8+ T cells sorted from blood. CDR3 amino acids: CASSSRGRDTLWATGELFF. The CDR3 DNA is TGTGCCAGCAGCTCGCGAGGACGGGACACTCTTTGGGCCACCGGGGAGCTGTTTTTT.